This is a list of T cell receptor beta chains from one sample in a study of identical twins. TCRdb reprocessed the 5' RACE reads with MiXCR, giving one entry per CDR3 protein. Among 650,000 to 750,000 distinct CDR3 sequences listed, over 20% were seen once. This same sample was also part of a study on T cells expressing NK-cell markers.

Sequencing input: PBMCs. These receptors all stem from a young woman in good health. CDR3s include the opening cysteine and the closing phenylalanine or tryptophan. The D gene is left open where the match is weak. A row's size may be missing; if present it is once, few, many or a size class.

d_gene,abundance,v_gene,j_gene,CDR3aa,CDR3nt
NA,few,TRBV6-1,TRBJ2-3,CASSEATRYTDTQYF,TGTGCCAGCAGTGAAGCGACGCGGTACACAGATACGCAGTATTTT
NA,few,TRBV7-2,TRBJ1-2,CASSLVAQGYGYTF,TGTGCCAGCAGCTTAGTTGCACAGGGTTATGGCTACACCTTC
TRBD2,few,TRBV19,TRBJ2-4,CASSTRAGGDIQYF,TGTGCCAGTAGTACCCGGGCGGGAGGGGACATTCAGTACTTC
NA,many,TRBV20-1,TRBJ2-1,CSASLLLSLYNEQFF,TGCAGTGCTTCTCTCTTACTATCACTCTACAATGAGCAGTTCTTC
NA,NA,TRBV20-1,TRBJ1-5,CSASVGSNQPQHF,TGCAGTGCTAGCGTAGGTAGCAATCAGCCCCAGCATTTT
TRBD2,NA,TRBV12-3/TRBV12-4,TRBJ2-2,CASSRLAATGELFF,TGTGCCAGCTCTCGGCTAGCGGCCACCGGGGAGCTGTTTTTT
NA,once,TRBV5-1,TRBJ1-2,CASSLEAKLYGYTF,TGCGCCAGCAGCTTGGAAGCCAAGCTCTATGGCTACACCTTC
TRBD2,NA,TRBV20-1,TRBJ2-1,CSASQLAGGLDNEQFF,TGCAGTGCTAGCCAACTAGCGGGGGGACTGGACAATGAGCAGTTCTTC
TRBD1,many,TRBV20-1,TRBJ2-7,CSARGRQGTPYEQYF,TGCAGTGCTAGAGGCAGACAGGGGACGCCCTACGAGCAGTACTTC
NA,many,TRBV20-1,TRBJ1-1,CSARDVRVNTEAFF,TGCAGTGCTAGAGATGTGAGAGTGAACACTGAAGCTTTCTTT
TRBD2,many,TRBV7-9,TRBJ2-1,CASSLEASGRNEQFF,TGTGCCAGCAGCTTAGAAGCTAGCGGGAGAAATGAGCAGTTCTTC
NA,NA,TRBV20-1,TRBJ2-5,CSASRGWVQETQYF,TGCAGTGCTAGCCGGGGGTGGGTTCAAGAGACCCAGTACTTC